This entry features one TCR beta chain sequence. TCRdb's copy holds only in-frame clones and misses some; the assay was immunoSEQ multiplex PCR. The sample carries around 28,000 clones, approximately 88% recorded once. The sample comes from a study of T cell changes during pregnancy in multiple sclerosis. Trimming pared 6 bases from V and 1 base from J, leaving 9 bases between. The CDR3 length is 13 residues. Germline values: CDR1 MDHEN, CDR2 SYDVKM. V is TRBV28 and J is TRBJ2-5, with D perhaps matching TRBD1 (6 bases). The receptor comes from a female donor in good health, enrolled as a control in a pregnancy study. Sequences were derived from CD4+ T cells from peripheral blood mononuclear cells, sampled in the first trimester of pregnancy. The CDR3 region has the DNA TGTGCCAGCAGCCGGGACACCCAAGAGACCCAGTACTTC. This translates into CASSRDTQETQYF. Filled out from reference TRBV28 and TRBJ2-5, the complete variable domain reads DVKVTQSSRYLVKRTGEKVFLECVQDMDHENMFWYRQDPGLGLRLIYFSYDVKMKEKGDIPEGYSVSREKKERFSLILESASTNQTSMYLCASSRDTQETQYFGPGTRLLVL.